The sequence of this TCR beta chain was determined in a study of STAT5B mutations in CD4+ large granular lymphocyte leukemia. Study-wide points: CD4-sorted patient repertoires seemed more clonal than healthy CD4+ repertoires.

Germline CDR1 is SGHAT and CDR2 is FQDESV (reference sequence). The V gene lost 3 bases and the J gene lost 8 bases, with 2 bases spanning the gap. This CDR3 spans 10 amino acids. The protocol was immunoSEQ multiplex PCR, while the TCRdb copy is restricted to in-frame clones and leaves out a portion. This table has around 30,000 clones, about 69% appearing once. This clone occurred a few times. The antigen is not known. What was sequenced was CD4+ T cells from blood buffy coats. The source is a human donor in good health. The chain couples TRBV11-1 to TRBJ2-1; no clear D. CDR3 bases: TGTGCCAGCAGCTTGTATGAGCAGTTCTTC. Translated: CASSLYEQFF. Together with reference TRBV11-1 and TRBJ2-1, the CDR3 gives the full variable domain: EAEVAQSPRYKITEKSQAVAFWCDPISGHATLYWYRQILGQGPELLVQFQDESVVDDSQLPKDRFSAERLKGVDSTLKIQPAELGDSAMYLCASSLYEQFFGPGTRLTVL.